The sequence of this T cell receptor (beta chain) was determined in a study of neurological immune-mediated disorders. Time point of the sample: longitudinal time-point 2. Synthesis of cDNA used 5'RACE (with 10-nucleotide random UMIs). TCRdb re-analysed the 5' RACE reads in MiXCR, keeping a single row per CDR3 protein. The table shows around 50,000 distinct CDR3 sequences, with about an eighth occurring only once. This clonotype was seen only a few times. There are 12 residues in the CDR3. Germline V gene data show CDR1 as LNHDA and CDR2 as SQIVND (reference sequence). V lost 10 bases and J 1 base, leaving 11 bases between the germline ends.

V and J are TRBV19 and TRBJ2-7; D is tentatively TRBD1 or TRBD2 (6 bases each). Sequenced sample: PBMCs. The sequence was obtained from a male donor with HTLV-1-associated myelopathy (HAM/TSP). CDR3 nucleotide sequence: TGTGCCACGGGGGCAGGGTCCTACGAGCAGTACTTC. This codes for CATGAGSYEQYF.